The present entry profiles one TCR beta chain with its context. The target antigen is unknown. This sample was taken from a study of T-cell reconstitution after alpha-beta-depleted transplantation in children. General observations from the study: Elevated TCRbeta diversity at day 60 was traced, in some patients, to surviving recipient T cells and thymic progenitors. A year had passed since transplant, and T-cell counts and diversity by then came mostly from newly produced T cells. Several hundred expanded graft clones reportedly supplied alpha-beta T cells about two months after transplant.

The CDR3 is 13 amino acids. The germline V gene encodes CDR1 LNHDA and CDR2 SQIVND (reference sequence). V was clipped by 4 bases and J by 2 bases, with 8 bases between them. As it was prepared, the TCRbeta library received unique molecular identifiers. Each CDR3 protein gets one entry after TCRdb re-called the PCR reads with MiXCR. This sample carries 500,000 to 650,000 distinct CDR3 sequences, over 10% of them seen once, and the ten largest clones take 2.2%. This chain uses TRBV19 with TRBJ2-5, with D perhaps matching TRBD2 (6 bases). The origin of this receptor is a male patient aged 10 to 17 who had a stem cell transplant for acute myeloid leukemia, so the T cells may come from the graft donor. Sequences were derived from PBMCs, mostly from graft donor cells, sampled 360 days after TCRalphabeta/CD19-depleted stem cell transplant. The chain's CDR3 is CASSTSVQETQYF. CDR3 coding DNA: TGTGCCAGTAGTACTAGCGTTCAAGAGACCCAGTACTTC.